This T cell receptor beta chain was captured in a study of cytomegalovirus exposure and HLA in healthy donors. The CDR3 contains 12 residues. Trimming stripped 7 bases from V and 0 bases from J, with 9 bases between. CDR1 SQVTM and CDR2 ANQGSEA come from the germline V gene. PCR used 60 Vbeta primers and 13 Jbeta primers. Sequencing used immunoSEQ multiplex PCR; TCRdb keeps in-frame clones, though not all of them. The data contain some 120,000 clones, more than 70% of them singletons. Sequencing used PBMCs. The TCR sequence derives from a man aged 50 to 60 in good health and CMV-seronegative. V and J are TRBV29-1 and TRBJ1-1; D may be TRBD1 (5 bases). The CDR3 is CSGGGLNTEAFF. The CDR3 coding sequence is TGCAGCGGCGGGGGATTGAACACTGAAGCTTTCTTT.